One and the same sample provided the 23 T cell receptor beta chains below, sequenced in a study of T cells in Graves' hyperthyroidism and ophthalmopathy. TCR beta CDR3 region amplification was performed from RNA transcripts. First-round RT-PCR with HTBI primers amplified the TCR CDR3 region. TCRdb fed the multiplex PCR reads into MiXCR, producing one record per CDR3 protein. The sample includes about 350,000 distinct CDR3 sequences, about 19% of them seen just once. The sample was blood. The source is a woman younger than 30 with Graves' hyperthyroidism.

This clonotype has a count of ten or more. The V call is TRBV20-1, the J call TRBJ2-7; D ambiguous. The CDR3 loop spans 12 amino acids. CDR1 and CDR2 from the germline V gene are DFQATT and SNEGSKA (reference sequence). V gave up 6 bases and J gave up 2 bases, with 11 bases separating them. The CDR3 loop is CSAIPRTYEQYF. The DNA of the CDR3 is TGCAGTGCCATACCTAGAACCTACGAGCAGTACTTC.

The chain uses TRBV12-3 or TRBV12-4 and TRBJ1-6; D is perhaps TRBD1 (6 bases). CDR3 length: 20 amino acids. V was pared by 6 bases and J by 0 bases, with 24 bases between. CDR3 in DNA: TGTGCCAGCAGATTAACGTACAGGGAGTGGGGAAGCTCCTATAATTCACCCCTCCACTTT. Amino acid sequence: CASRLTYREWGSSYNSPLHF.

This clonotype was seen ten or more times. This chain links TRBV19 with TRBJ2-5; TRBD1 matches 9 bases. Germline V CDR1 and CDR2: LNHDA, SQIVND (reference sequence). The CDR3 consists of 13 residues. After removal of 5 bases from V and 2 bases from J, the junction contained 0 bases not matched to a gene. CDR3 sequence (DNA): TGTGCCAGTAGTGGGACAGGGCAAGAGACCCAGTACTTC. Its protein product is CASSGTGQETQYF.

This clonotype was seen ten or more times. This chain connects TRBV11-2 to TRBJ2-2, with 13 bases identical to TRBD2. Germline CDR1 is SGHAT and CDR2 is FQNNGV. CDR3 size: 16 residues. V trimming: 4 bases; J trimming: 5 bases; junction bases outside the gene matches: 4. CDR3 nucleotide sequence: TGTGCCAGCAGCTCCGGACTAGCGGGGGTAACCGGGGAGCTGTTTTTT. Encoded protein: CASSSGLAGVTGELFF.

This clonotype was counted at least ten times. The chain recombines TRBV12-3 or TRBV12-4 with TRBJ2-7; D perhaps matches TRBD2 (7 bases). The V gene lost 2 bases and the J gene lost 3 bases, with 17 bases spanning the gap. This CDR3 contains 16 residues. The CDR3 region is CASSLSSREGVYEQYF. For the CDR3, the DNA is TGTGCCAGCAGTTTAAGTTCAAGGGAGGGGGTCTACGAGCAGTACTTC.

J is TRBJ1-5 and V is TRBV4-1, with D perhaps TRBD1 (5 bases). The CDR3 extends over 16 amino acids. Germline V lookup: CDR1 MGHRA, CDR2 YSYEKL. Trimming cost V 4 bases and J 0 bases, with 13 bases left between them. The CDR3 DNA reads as TGCGCCAGCAGCCCCTGGACACTACATAGCAATCAGCCCCAGCATTTT. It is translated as CASSPWTLHSNQPQHF.

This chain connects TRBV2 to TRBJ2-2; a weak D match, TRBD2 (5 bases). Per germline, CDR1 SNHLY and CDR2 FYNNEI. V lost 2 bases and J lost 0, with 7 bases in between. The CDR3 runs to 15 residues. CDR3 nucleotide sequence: TGTGCCAGCAGTGAAATGCGGGCGAACACCGGGGAGCTGTTTTTT. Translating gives CASSEMRANTGELFF.

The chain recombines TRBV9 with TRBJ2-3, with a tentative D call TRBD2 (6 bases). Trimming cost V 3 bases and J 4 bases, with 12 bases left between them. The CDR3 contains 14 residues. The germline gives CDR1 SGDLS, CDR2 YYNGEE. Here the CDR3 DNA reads TGTGCCAGCAGCGCCCGGGGGTTCGCAGATACGCAGTATTTT. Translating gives CASSARGFADTQYF.

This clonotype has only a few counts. The CDR3 loop reads CASSAGATYEQYF. The CDR3 DNA is TGTGCCAGTAGTGCAGGGGCAACCTACGAGCAGTACTTC. The chain combines TRBV19 with TRBJ2-7, with TRBD1 as a possible D gene (6 bases). Looked up from germline, CDR1 is LNHDA and CDR2 is SQIVND (reference sequence). This CDR3 contains 13 residues. Trimming removed 5 bases at V and 2 bases at J, with 10 bases between.

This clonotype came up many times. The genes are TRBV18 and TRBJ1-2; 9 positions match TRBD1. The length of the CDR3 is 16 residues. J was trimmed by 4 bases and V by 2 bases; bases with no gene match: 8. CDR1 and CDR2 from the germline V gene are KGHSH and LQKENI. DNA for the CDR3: TGTGCCAGCTCACCAATCGGGACAGGGAGTATCTATGGCTACACCTTC. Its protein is CASSPIGTGSIYGYTF.

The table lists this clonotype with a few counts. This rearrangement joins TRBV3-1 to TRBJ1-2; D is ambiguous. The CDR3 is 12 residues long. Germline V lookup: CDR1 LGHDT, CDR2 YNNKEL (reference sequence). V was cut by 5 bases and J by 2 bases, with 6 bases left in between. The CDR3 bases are TGTGCCAGCAGCAGGGTAAACTATGGCTACACCTTC. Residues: CASSRVNYGYTF.

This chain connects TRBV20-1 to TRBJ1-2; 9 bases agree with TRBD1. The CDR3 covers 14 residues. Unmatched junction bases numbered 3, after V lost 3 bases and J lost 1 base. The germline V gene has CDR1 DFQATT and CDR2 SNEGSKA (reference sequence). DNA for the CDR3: TGCAGTGCTAGGAAGGACAGGGGTAACTATGGCTACACCTTC. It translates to CSARKDRGNYGYTF.

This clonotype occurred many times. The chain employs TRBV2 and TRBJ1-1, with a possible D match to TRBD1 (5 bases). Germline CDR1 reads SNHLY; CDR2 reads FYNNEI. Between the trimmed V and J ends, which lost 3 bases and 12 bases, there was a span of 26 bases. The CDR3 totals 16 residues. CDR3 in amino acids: CASSDRGGTLTGGPFF. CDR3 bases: TGTGCCAGCAGTGACCGCGGCGGAACCCTTACAGGTGGACCTTTCTTT.

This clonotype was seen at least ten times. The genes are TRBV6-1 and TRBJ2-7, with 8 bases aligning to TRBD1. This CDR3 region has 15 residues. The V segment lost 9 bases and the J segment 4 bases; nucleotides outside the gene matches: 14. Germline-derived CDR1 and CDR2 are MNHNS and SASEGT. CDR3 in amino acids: CASVNSGGSLYEQYF. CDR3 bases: TGTGCCAGTGTCAACTCAGGGGGCAGTCTGTACGAGCAGTACTTC.

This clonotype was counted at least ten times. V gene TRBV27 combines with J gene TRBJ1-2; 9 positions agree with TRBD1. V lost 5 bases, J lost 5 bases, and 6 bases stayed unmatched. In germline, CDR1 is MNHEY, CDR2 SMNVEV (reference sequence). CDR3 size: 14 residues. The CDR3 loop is CASSPVDRGYGYTF. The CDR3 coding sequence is TGTGCCAGCAGTCCAGTAGACAGGGGGTATGGCTACACCTTC.

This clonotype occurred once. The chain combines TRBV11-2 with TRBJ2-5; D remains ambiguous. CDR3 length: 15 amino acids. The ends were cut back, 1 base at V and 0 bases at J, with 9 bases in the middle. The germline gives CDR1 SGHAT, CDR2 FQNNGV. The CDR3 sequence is CASSLVAPYQETQYF. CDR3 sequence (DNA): TGTGCCAGCAGCTTAGTGGCTCCGTACCAAGAGACCCAGTACTTC.

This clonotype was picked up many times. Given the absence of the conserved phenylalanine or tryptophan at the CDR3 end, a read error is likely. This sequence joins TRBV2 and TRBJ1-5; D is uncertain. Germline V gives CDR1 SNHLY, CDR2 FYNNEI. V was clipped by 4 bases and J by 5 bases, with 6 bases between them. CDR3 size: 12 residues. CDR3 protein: CASSGEDQPQHL. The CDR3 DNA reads TGTGCCAGCAGTGGAGAGGATCAGCCCCAGCATCTT.

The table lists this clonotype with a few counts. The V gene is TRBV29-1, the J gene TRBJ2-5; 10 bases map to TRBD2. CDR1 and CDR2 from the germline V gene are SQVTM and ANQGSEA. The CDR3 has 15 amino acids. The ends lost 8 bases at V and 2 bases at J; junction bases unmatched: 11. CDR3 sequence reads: CSSTAIAGGQETQYF. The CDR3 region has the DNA TGCAGCTCAACTGCGATAGCGGGGGGTCAAGAGACCCAGTACTTC.

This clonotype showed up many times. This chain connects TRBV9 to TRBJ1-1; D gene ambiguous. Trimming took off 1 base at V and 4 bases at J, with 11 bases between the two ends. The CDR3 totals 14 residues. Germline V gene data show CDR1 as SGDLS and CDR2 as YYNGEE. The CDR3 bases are TGTGCCAGCAGCGTACTGGGGAAAGGCACTGAAGCTTTCTTT. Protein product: CASSVLGKGTEAFF. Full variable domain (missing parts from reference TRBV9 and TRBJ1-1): DSGVTQTPKHLITATGQRVTLRCSPRSGDLSVYWYQQSLDQGLQFLIQYYNGEERAKGNILERFSAQQFPDLHSELNLSSLELGDSALYFCASSVLGKGTEAFFGQGTRLTVV.

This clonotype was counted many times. CDR3 bases: TGTGCCAGCAGCTTCCTGGTCGTAGCGGGGGCCCAAGAGACCCAGTACTTC. It translates to CASSFLVVAGAQETQYF. The rearrangement joins TRBV7-8 to TRBJ2-5; 9 bases line up with TRBD2. This CDR3 comprises 17 residues. CDR1 is SGHVS, CDR2 FQNEAQ, per germline. The junction had 9 bases not matched to a gene; V was cut back by 3 bases and J by 1 base.

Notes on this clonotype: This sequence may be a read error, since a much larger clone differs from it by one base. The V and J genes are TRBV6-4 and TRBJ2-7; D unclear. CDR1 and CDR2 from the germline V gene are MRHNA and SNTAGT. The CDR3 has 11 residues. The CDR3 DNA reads TGTGCCAGCTTTGGGCGTTACGAGCAGTGCTTC. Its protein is CASFGRYEQCF.

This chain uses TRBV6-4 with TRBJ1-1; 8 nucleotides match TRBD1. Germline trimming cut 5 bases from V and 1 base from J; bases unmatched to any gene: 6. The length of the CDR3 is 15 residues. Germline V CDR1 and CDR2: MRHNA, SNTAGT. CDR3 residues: CASSRRQGQNTEAFF. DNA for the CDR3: TGTGCCAGCAGTCGTCGACAGGGGCAGAACACTGAAGCTTTCTTT.

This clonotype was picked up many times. CDR3 nucleotide sequence: TGTGCCACCGCACAGGGTATGAACACTGAAGCTTTCTTT. Its translation: CATAQGMNTEAFF. The chain recombines TRBV15 with TRBJ1-1, with TRBD1 as a possible D gene (6 bases). The CDR3 has 13 amino acids. V was clipped by 8 bases and J by 0 bases, with 10 bases between them. Germline V gene data show CDR1 as LNHNV and CDR2 as YYDKDF (reference sequence).